Each of the 17 T cell receptor beta chains below was sequenced from the same sample in a study of cytomegalovirus exposure and HLA in healthy donors. 13 Jbeta primers and 60 Vbeta primers were used for the PCR. Sequencing was performed with immunoSEQ multiplex PCR; in TCRdb, only in-frame clones are kept and a portion is missing. The table lists 100,000 to 150,000 clones, more than 9% of them singletons. The sample taken for sequencing was PBMCs. These receptors were taken from a woman under 30 in good health and CMV-seropositive.

The chain combines TRBV5-3 with TRBJ2-2, with 11 bases aligning to TRBD2. TRBV5-3 is annotated as an ORF whose role is uncertain. V was pared by 7 bases and J by 4 bases, with 6 bases of the junction left unmatched. This CDR3 region has 15 residues. The CDR3 bases are TGTGCCAGACCTAGACTAGCGGGACGCACCGGGGAGCTGTTTTTT. Encoded protein: CARPRLAGRTGELFF.

This clone was detected once. V is TRBV5-8 and J is TRBJ1-6; D unresolved. The germline CDR1 and CDR2 sequences are SGHTS and YDEGEE. This CDR3 is built from 12 residues. V was trimmed by 4 bases and J by 10 bases, leaving 9 bases between them. The CDR3 protein is CASSPPRSPLHF. In DNA, the CDR3 is TGTGCCAGCAGCCCTCCCCGGTCACCCCTCCACTTT.

The chain uses TRBV7-9 and TRBJ1-4; unclear D gene. Germline CDR1 reads SEHNR; CDR2 reads FQNEAQ (reference sequence). CDR3 size: 14 residues. The ends were cut back, 5 bases at V and 4 bases at J, with 11 bases in the middle. This CDR3 is CASSPRDFNEKLFF. The CDR3 bases are TGTGCCAGCAGCCCCCGGGATTTTAATGAAAAACTGTTTTTT.

Only a few counts were recorded for this clone. CDR3 region: CASSPGMISEQYF. CDR3 bases: TGTGCCAGCAGCCCGGGGATGATCTCGGAGCAGTACTTC. The rearrangement uses TRBV27 and TRBJ2-7, with D possibly matching TRBD2 (5 bases). Trimming cost V 6 bases and J 7 bases, with 16 bases left between them. This CDR3 spans 13 amino acids. The germline V gene encodes CDR1 MNHEY and CDR2 SMNVEV (reference sequence).

This clone has only a few counts. The V gene is TRBV7-9, the J gene TRBJ1-1, with D tentatively TRBD1 (5 bases). The CDR3 covers 15 residues. V was pared by 4 bases and J by 0 bases, with 12 bases between. Germline V gene lookup returns CDR1 SEHNR and CDR2 FQNEAQ (reference sequence). CDR3 residues: CASSSTGLMNTEAFF. The CDR3 DNA follows: TGTGCCAGCAGCTCCACGGGACTGATGAACACTGAAGCTTTCTTT.

This clone has more than one count but fewer than ten. The J gene is TRBJ1-4, the V gene TRBV5-4, with D uncertain. Germline-derived CDR1 and CDR2 are SGHNT and YYREEE (reference sequence). The CDR3 contains 15 residues. V was shortened by 4 bases and J by 6 bases, with 16 bases between the two germline ends. The CDR3, as DNA: TGTGCCAGCAGCCGTGACCCGGCTCGGGATGAAAAACTGTTTTTT. Amino acid sequence: CASSRDPARDEKLFF.

This clone occurred a few times. The V call is TRBV29-1, the J call TRBJ2-7, with D unresolved. Germline V gene lookup returns CDR1 SQVTM and CDR2 ANQGSEA. Trimming left V 7 bases short and J 2 bases short, with 12 bases between. The CDR3 loop spans 12 amino acids. The CDR3 reads CSARISTYEQYF. The DNA for the CDR3 is TGCAGCGCCAGGATATCTACCTACGAGCAGTACTTC.

J is TRBJ2-7 and V is TRBV28; maybe TRBD1 (6 bases). The CDR3 is made up of 16 amino acids. Germline CDR1 reads MDHEN; CDR2 reads SYDVKM. V dropped 5 bases and J dropped 2 bases, with 19 bases sitting between them. CDR3 region: CASSRRFRTATYEQYF. Written as DNA, the CDR3 is TGTGCCAGCAGTCGCCGTTTCCGGACAGCCACCTACGAGCAGTACTTC.

The chain joins TRBV5-1 to TRBJ2-6, with 8 bases identical to TRBD2. The CDR3 has 15 residues. Germline V lookup: CDR1 SGHRS, CDR2 YFSETQ. V dropped 2 bases and J dropped 4; count of bases not matched to a gene: 2. The CDR3 DNA sequence: TGCGCCAGCAGCTTACCGGGAGGGGGGGCCAACGTCCTGACTTTC. Translated, it gives CASSLPGGGANVLTF. The entire variable domain, with the rest obtained from reference TRBV5-1 and TRBJ2-6, is as follows: KAGVTQTPRYLIKTRGQQVTLSCSPISGHRSVSWYQQTPGQGLQFLFEYFSETQRNKGNFPGRFSGRQFSNSRSEMNVSTLELGDSALYLCASSLPGGGANVLTFGAGSRLTVL.

This chain links TRBV4-1 with TRBJ2-3; 8 nucleotides match TRBD1. The V and J ends lost 2 bases and 11 bases, in that order; junction bases with no gene match: 15. The CDR3 sequence is 16 residues long. Germline V lookup: CDR1 MGHRA, CDR2 YSYEKL. The CDR3 bases are TGCGCCAGCAGCCAACCGCGCGGACAGGGCACAGTTGGGCAGTATTTT. It encodes CASSQPRGQGTVGQYF.

This chain joins TRBV2 and TRBJ2-7, with 10 bases that match TRBD1. Germline-derived CDR1 and CDR2 are SNHLY and FYNNEI. This CDR3 contains 15 residues. Trimming at V came to 6 bases and at J to 0 bases, leaving 5 bases not matched to a gene. The CDR3 DNA is TGTGCCAGCAGACAGGACAGGGGGAGCTCCTACGAGCAGTACTTC. Translation: CASRQDRGSSYEQYF.

CDR3 nucleotides: TGCGCCAGCACCGAATTAGGGGGTACAGATACGCAGTATTTT. Its protein product is CASTELGGTDTQYF. The chain combines TRBV4-1 with TRBJ2-3, with D tentatively TRBD1 (6 bases). Looked up from germline, CDR1 is MGHRA and CDR2 is YSYEKL. This CDR3 contains 14 residues. Trimming shortened V by 7 bases and J by 3 bases, and 14 bases separated the two germline ends.

This clone has just a few counts. CDR3 nucleotides: TGTGCCAGCAGCTTATGGAGGCACACTGAAGCTTTCTTT. Translation gives CASSLWRHTEAFF. The chain couples TRBV7-3 to TRBJ1-1, with D unresolved. Germline V gene lookup returns CDR1 SGHTA and CDR2 FQGTGA. CDR3 length: 13 residues. V lost 2 bases and J lost 3, with 7 bases in between.

V and J are TRBV6-5 and TRBJ2-1, with TRBD1 matching 8 bases. J was trimmed by 2 bases and V by 7 bases; bases with no gene match: 7. Germline V lookup: CDR1 MNHEY, CDR2 SVGAGI. CDR3 length: 15 residues. In nucleotides, the CDR3 is TGTGCCAGCACGGACGACAGGGGAGCCTACAATGAGCAGTTCTTC. Residues: CASTDDRGAYNEQFF.

A few counts support this clone. The chain links TRBV19 to TRBJ1-5, with 10 bases aligning to TRBD1. V gave up 7 bases and J gave up 0 bases; unmatched junction bases: 9. In germline, CDR1 is LNHDA, CDR2 SQIVND (reference sequence). CDR3 length: 17 amino acids. The chain's CDR3 is CASTRTGGPYSNQPQHF. In DNA form, the CDR3 reads TGTGCCAGTACCCGGACAGGGGGACCTTATAGCAATCAGCCCCAGCATTTT.

Only a few counts were recorded for this clone. The chain links TRBV7-9 to TRBJ2-3, with 14 bases aligning to TRBD2. The CDR3 extends over 16 amino acids. After removal of 4 bases from V and 1 base from J, the junction contained 1 base not matched to a gene. Germline V gene sequence: CDR1 SEHNR, CDR2 FQNEAQ (reference sequence). The CDR3 loop is CASSSGLAGGTDTQYF. CDR3 DNA sequence: TGTGCCAGCAGCTCGGGACTAGCGGGAGGCACAGATACGCAGTATTTT.

On this clone: A read error may produce the germline difference seen at one junction end. The chain links TRBV7-3 to TRBJ1-1; D call uncertain. The CDR3 length is 13 residues. Germline loops: CDR1 SGHTA, CDR2 FQGTGA. The CDR3 DNA sequence: TGTGCCAGCAGCCCAGTCATGAACGCTGAAGCTTTCTTT. Translated: CASSPVMNAEAFF. Supplemented by reference TRBV7-3 and TRBJ1-1, the full variable domain reads GAGVSQTPSNKVTEKGKYVELRCDPISGHTALYWYRQSLGQGPEFLIYFQGTGAADDSGLPNDRFFAVRPEGSVSTLKIQRTERGDSAVYLCASSPVMNAEAFFGQGTRLTVV.